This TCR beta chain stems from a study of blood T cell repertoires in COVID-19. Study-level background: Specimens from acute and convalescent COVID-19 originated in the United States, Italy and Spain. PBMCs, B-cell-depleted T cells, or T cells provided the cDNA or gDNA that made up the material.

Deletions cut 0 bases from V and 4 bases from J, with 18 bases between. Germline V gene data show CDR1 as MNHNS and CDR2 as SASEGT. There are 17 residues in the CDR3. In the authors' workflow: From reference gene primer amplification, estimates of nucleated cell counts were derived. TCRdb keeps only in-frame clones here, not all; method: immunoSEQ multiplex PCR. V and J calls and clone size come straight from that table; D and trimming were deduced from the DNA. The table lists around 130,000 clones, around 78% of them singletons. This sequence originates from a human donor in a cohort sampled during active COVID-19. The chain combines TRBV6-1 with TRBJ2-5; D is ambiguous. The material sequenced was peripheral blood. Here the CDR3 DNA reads TGTGCCAGCAGTGAAGCTAGAGGAGTGGCCACCAGAGAGACCCAGTACTTC. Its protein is CASSEARGVATRETQYF.